The T cell receptor (beta chain) under discussion was sequenced for a study of T cell responses to AZD1222 COVID-19 vaccine. Second doses were pooled across both intervals (about 4 or about 12 weeks). The protocol was immunoSEQ multiplex PCR, while the TCRdb copy is restricted to in-frame clones and leaves out a portion. This sample has around 150,000 clones, with 90% to 95% found just once. CDR3 length: 13 amino acids. Germline trimming cut 6 bases from V and 5 bases from J; bases unmatched to any gene: 4. Germline V gene data show CDR1 as MDHEN and CDR2 as SYDVKM. The material was peripheral blood, obtained 28 days after the second AZD1222 dose. This chain links TRBV28 with TRBJ2-7, with 10 bases identical to TRBD1. The sequence was collected from an adult who received the AZD1222 COVID-19 vaccine. DNA of the CDR3: TGTGCCAGCAGGGGACAGGGGAAGAACGAGCAGTACTTC. This codes for CASRGQGKNEQYF.